This TCR beta chain came from a study of breast tumors, draining lymph nodes, adjacent tissues. Study-wide results and limits: Tumor repertoires ranked between lymph nodes and nontumor tissue in diversity, with V and J gene preferences.

CDR1 and CDR2 from the germline V gene are SGHTA and FQGTGA. The CDR3 consists of 15 residues. With 6 bases clipped from V and 5 bases from J, the junction kept 8 bases outside the gene matches. TCRdb reprocessed the multiplex PCR reads via MiXCR and lists one record per CDR3 protein. The sample comprises 20,000 to 25,000 distinct CDR3 sequences, roughly 60% of which are singletons, and 13% to 15% rests with the top ten. This clonotype is labeled medium-sized (0.01 to 0.1%). Its antigen remains unidentified. The chain links TRBV7-3 to TRBJ2-3, with 10 bases lining up with TRBD2. This clonotype was obtained from a female donor with breast cancer. Some clones in this sample may be carry-over from other donors' samples. The sequenced sample was breast tumor tissue. This chain's CDR3 is CASSRSGGAVDTQYF. Written as DNA, the CDR3 is TGTGCCAGCAGTCGGAGCGGGGGGGCCGTAGATACGCAGTATTTT.